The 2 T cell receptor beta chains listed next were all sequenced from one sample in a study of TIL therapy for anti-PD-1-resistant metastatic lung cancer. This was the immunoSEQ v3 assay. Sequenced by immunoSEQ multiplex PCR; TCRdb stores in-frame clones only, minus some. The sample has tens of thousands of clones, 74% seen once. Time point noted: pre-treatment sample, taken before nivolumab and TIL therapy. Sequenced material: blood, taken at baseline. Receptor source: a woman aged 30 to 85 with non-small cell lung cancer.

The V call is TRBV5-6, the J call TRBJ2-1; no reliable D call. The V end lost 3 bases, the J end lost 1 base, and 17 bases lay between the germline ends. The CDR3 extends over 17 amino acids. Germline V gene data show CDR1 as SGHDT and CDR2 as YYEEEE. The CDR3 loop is CASSSRQIARSYNEQFF. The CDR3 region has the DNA TGTGCCAGCAGCTCCCGGCAAATCGCGAGATCCTACAATGAGCAGTTCTTC. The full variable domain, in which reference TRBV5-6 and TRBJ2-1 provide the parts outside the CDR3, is DAGVTQSPTHLIKTRGQQVTLRCSPKSGHDTVSWYQQALGQGPQFIFQYYEEEERQRGNFPDRFSGHQFPNYSSELNVNALLLGDSALYLCASSSRQIARSYNEQFFGPGTRLTVL.

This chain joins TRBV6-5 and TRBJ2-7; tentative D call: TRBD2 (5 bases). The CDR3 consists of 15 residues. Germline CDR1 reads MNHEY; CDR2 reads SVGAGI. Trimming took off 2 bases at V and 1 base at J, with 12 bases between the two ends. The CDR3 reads CASSYALGVSYEQYF. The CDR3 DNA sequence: TGTGCCAGCAGTTACGCGCTCGGGGTTTCCTACGAGCAGTACTTC.